This entry concerns a single TCR beta chain. The antigen remains undetermined. The CDR3 is 14 residues long. CDR1 is LNHDA and CDR2 is SQIVND in the germline V gene (reference sequence). Trimming took 2 bases from V and 8 from J, leaving 12 bases between them. Generated by immunoSEQ multiplex PCR, the TCRdb table keeps only in-frame clones and is missing some. The table lists some 230,000 clones, 90% to 95% of them singletons. The data belong to a study of cytomegalovirus exposure and HLA in healthy donors. Overall study results and limits: Within the 100 to 150 validation repertoires, first-cohort TCR clusters tended to co-occur, according to a later analysis. Most TCR sequences showed up rarely, but some public TCRs showed up in many donors. In vitro confirmation showed three CMV-associated chains to be CMV antigen specific.

Sequencing was carried out using PBMCs. The sequence was collected from a woman aged 18-30 years in good health and CMV-seronegative. The chain combines TRBV19 with TRBJ1-4, with D possibly being TRBD1 (5 bases). The chain's CDR3 is CASSIKGVQEKLFF. Written as DNA, the CDR3 is TGTGCCAGTAGTATAAAAGGGGTTCAGGAAAAACTGTTTTTT.